A single sample gave rise to the 6 T cell receptor beta chains below, sequenced in a study of blood T cell repertoires in COVID-19. Sequencing used immunoSEQ multiplex PCR; TCRdb keeps in-frame clones, though not all of them. Among 150,000 to 180,000 clones listed, roughly 84% were seen once. The sample taken for sequencing was peripheral blood. The receptors originated from a woman aged 60-70 years with COVID-19, enrolled during active disease.

The rearrangement links TRBV6-5 to TRBJ2-7; tentative D call: TRBD1 (5 bases). The CDR3 runs 13 residues. The germline V gene encodes CDR1 MNHEY and CDR2 SVGAGI. V was clipped by 6 bases and J by 6 bases, with 15 bases between them. CDR3 DNA sequence: TGTGCCAGCAGAGGACGGCGGCAGGGCGAGCAGTACTTC. It is translated as CASRGRRQGEQYF.

This sequence joins TRBV7-3 and TRBJ1-1; D not resolved. The germline V gene has CDR1 SGHTA and CDR2 FQGTGA. The CDR3 sequence is 11 residues long. Deletions cut 5 bases from V and 7 bases from J, with 8 bases between. CDR3 in amino acids: CASSGVLEAFF. The CDR3 nucleotides are TGTGCCAGCAGCGGAGTACTTGAAGCTTTCTTT.

This clone occurred many times. The CDR3: CASSLDQGSYEQYF. The CDR3 coding sequence is TGTGCCAGCAGCTTGGATCAGGGCTCCTACGAGCAGTACTTC. The chain is built from TRBV11-2 and TRBJ2-7; TRBD1 might be the D (5 bases). The CDR3 consists of 14 residues. Germline V gene lookup returns CDR1 SGHAT and CDR2 FQNNGV. V was trimmed by 3 bases and J by 0 bases, leaving 9 bases between them.

This sequence joins TRBV25-1 and TRBJ2-6; D remains unclear. Trimming shortened V by 2 bases and J by 0 bases, and 14 bases separated the two germline ends. CDR3 length: 18 residues. Per germline, CDR1 MGHDK and CDR2 SYGVNS. For the CDR3, the DNA is TGTGCCAGCAGTGAACGTGAGCTGTCCCGCTCTGGGGCCAACGTCCTGACTTTC. Its protein is CASSERELSRSGANVLTF.

V is TRBV18 and J is TRBJ1-2; D remains ambiguous. Germline CDR1 and CDR2: KGHSH and LQKENI. V was shortened by 3 bases and J by 7 bases, with 12 bases between the two germline ends. CDR3 length: 13 residues. The CDR3 protein is CASSPVEGSGYTF. DNA for the CDR3: TGTGCCAGCTCACCCGTCGAGGGCAGTGGCTACACCTTC.

The chain is built from TRBV5-1 and TRBJ2-2; 8 nucleotides match TRBD2. With 4 bases clipped from V and 6 bases from J, the junction kept 5 bases outside the gene matches. Germline V gene data show CDR1 as SGHRS and CDR2 as YFSETQ. The CDR3 runs 14 residues. In nucleotides, the CDR3 is TGCGCCAGCAGCGCTGTAGCGGGGCCCGGGGAGCTGTTTTTT. This translates into CASSAVAGPGELFF.